The 3 T cell receptor beta chains in this list originate from one sample, sequenced in a study of neurological immune-mediated disorders. TCRdb ran MiXCR on the 5' RACE reads and lists one entry per CDR3 protein. The sample records fewer than 65,000 distinct CDR3 sequences, around a tenth being singletons. The sequenced sample was PBMCs. These receptors came from a man aged 70-80 years with HTLV-1-associated myelopathy (HAM/TSP).

This clonotype is termed medium-sized. This chain links TRBV5-1 with TRBJ2-7; D ambiguous. The germline V gene has CDR1 SGHRS and CDR2 YFSETQ. The ends were cut back, 4 bases at V and 3 bases at J, with 5 bases in the middle. CDR3 length: 11 residues. CDR3 DNA sequence: TGCGCCAGCAGCCCAAGCTACGAGCAGTACTTC. Its translation: CASSPSYEQYF. The entire variable domain, with the rest obtained from reference TRBV5-1 and TRBJ2-7, is as follows: KAGVTQTPRYLIKTRGQQVTLSCSPISGHRSVSWYQQTPGQGLQFLFEYFSETQRNKGNFPGRFSGRQFSNSRSEMNVSTLELGDSALYLCASSPSYEQYFGPGTRLTVT.

This clonotype has a count of ten or more. The J gene is TRBJ2-5, the V gene TRBV7-2, with 8 bases identical to TRBD2. This CDR3 is built from 14 residues. The trim removed 5 bases at V and 4 bases at J, leaving 6 bases unmatched. Germline loops: CDR1 SGHTA, CDR2 FQGNSA. The CDR3 region has the DNA TGTGCCAGCAGCCTCTCCAGCGGGAGAGAGACCCAGTACTTC. It specifies CASSLSSGRETQYF.

This clonotype was counted at least ten times. V gene TRBV15 combines with J gene TRBJ2-7; 7 bases match TRBD2. The germline CDR1 and CDR2 sequences are LNHNV and YYDKDF (reference sequence). This CDR3 region has 14 residues. V lost 0 bases and J lost 5; bases outside the gene matches: 4. CDR3 sequence reads: CATSRDLGRDEQYF. The CDR3, as DNA: TGTGCCACCAGCAGAGATCTGGGGAGGGACGAGCAGTACTTC.